This TCR beta chain appears in the sequencing data of a study of regulatory T cells in long-lasting Graves disease. Turning to the study itself: Antithyroid drugs had been taken by newly diagnosed Graves' patients for under 3 months. Study-wide results and caveats: TRBV28, TRBJ1-2 and TRBJ2-5 were favored in persistent disease.

The time point denotes: newly diagnosed GD, antithyroid drugs for less than 3 months. Generation of the TCR library employed RNA extracted from PBMCs. The CDR3 spans 15 residues. Looked up from germline, CDR1 is SGHTA and CDR2 is FQGNSA. V lost 3 bases and J lost 2; bases outside the gene matches: 5. Of note for this clonotype: Its antigen is undetermined.

Researchers made TCR beta libraries by using iRepertoire HTBI primers and running Arm-PCR on CDR3 regions. TCRdb reprocessed the multiplex PCR reads with MiXCR, giving one entry per CDR3 protein. The table includes hundreds of thousands of distinct CDR3 sequences, around 12% detected once. These data also featured in a second study, about T cells in Graves' hyperthyroidism and ophthalmopathy. According to that study: During a first-round RT-PCR of the TCR CDR3, the HTBI primer set was used.

This TCR was recovered from a woman in her twenties or thirties with Graves disease. This sequence joins TRBV7-2 and TRBJ2-3; 7 bases are a match to TRBD2. Here the sequenced sample was peripheral blood mononuclear cells (PBMCs), taken at new diagnosis, from a patient treated with antithyroid drugs. CDR3 in DNA: TGTGCCAGCAGCTTCCGGGACTACAACACAGATACGCAGTATTTT. Translated, it gives CASSFRDYNTDTQYF.